These 32 T cell receptor beta chains were sequenced from one sample in a study of CD8 T cells in Susac syndrome. When the RNA was reverse transcribed, random hexamers were used with an input of 0.5 to 1 ug. Via MiXCR, TCRdb re-called the immunoSEQ multiplex PCR reads, giving one row per CDR3 protein. Among roughly 140,000 distinct CDR3 sequences, about 94% were seen once, and the ten largest hold about 0.19%. Input material: CD8+ T cells from PBMCs. These receptors were taken from a human donor with multiple sclerosis.

The chain links TRBV2 to TRBJ2-2, with 8 positions matching TRBD1. Per germline, CDR1 SNHLY and CDR2 FYNNEI. This CDR3 comprises 18 residues. After removal of 6 bases from V and 3 bases from J, the junction contained 15 bases not matched to a gene. In DNA form, the CDR3 reads TGTGCCAGCAGGGTGGACAGGGAATTTGACTCGGACACCGGGGAGCTGTTTTTT. Translating gives CASRVDREFDSDTGELFF. The variable domain in full, completed from reference TRBV2 and TRBJ2-2, reads EPEVTQTPSHQVTQMGQEVILRCVPISNHLYFYWYRQILGQKVEFLVSFYNNEISEKSEIFDDQFSVERPDGSNFTLKIRSTKLEDSAMYFCASRVDREFDSDTGELFFGEGSRLTVL.

This clonotype was recorded only once. This chain connects TRBV30 to TRBJ1-1; no firm D call. The V gene's germline CDR1 is GTSNPN and CDR2 SVGIG (reference sequence). The V gene lost 0 bases and the J gene lost 4 bases, with 9 bases spanning the gap. The CDR3 consists of 13 residues. The DNA of the CDR3 is TGTGCCTGGAGTGTATCTCGGGGCACTGAAGCTTTCTTT. As protein: CAWSVSRGTEAFF. The variable domain in full, with the rest retrieved from reference TRBV30 and TRBJ1-1, is SQTIHQWPATLVQPVGSPLSLECTVEGTSNPNLYWYRQAAGRGLQLLFYSVGIGQISSEVPQNLSASRPQDRQFILSSKKLLLSDSGFYLCAWSVSRGTEAFFGQGTRLTVV.

The V gene is TRBV5-1, the J gene TRBJ2-7, with a possible D match to TRBD1 (5 bases). Trimming left V 4 bases short and J 3 bases short, with 17 bases between. This CDR3 is built from 15 residues. The germline V gene encodes CDR1 SGHRS and CDR2 YFSETQ. As DNA, the CDR3 is TGCGCCAGCAGCGCCGGACAACGCGCAGTCTACGAGCAGTACTTC. Translating it yields CASSAGQRAVYEQYF.

The rearrangement joins TRBV5-1 to TRBJ2-5; TRBD1 matches at 8 bases. The V segment lost 3 bases and the J segment 5 bases; nucleotides outside the gene matches: 6. Looked up from germline, CDR1 is SGHRS and CDR2 is YFSETQ. The CDR3 covers 14 residues. For the CDR3, the DNA is TGCGCCAGCAGCTGGGGGACAGGAGTGGAGACCCAGTACTTC. It encodes CASSWGTGVETQYF.

The chain uses TRBV15 and TRBJ2-7; 7 bases match TRBD1. The CDR3 contains 15 residues. Germline values: CDR1 LNHNV, CDR2 YYDKDF (reference sequence). V dropped 8 bases and J dropped 0; count of bases not matched to a gene: 10. CDR3 sequence reads: CATSDTGTVSYEQYF. CDR3 bases: TGTGCCACCTCCGATACGGGGACAGTCTCCTACGAGCAGTACTTC.

This clonotype came up once. The chain has TRBV20-1 and TRBJ2-7; a possible D gene is TRBD2 (6 bases). V was shortened by 1 base and J by 3 bases, with 10 bases between the two germline ends. Germline CDR1 DFQATT, CDR2 SNEGSKA (reference sequence). The CDR3 is made up of 13 amino acids. CDR3 region: CSARGRGGYEQYF. CDR3 nucleotide sequence: TGCAGTGCTAGAGGGAGGGGCGGCTACGAGCAGTACTTC.

The CDR3 nucleotides read TGTGCCAGCAGCTTAGAGTGGGGCACAGATACGCAGTATTTT. The encoded protein is CASSLEWGTDTQYF. The V call is TRBV11-2, the J call TRBJ2-3; D not resolved. Germline lookup yields CDR1 SGHAT and CDR2 FQNNGV. This CDR3 region has 14 residues. V was shortened by 0 bases and J by 1 base, with 5 bases between the two germline ends.

The chain has TRBV12-5 and TRBJ2-3; 8 nucleotides agree with TRBD1. Trimming took 7 bases from V and 1 from J; bases not matched to a gene: 4. Germline V gene lookup returns CDR1 LGHNT and CDR2 FRNRAP. This CDR3 comprises 14 residues. The CDR3 DNA sequence: TGTGCTAGTGTTGACAGGGGCCGCACAGATACGCAGTATTTT. Protein: CASVDRGRTDTQYF.

This clonotype was detected once. CDR3 in DNA: TGTGCCAGCAGTTCTTGGGACAGCACAGATACGCAGTATTTT. As protein: CASSSWDSTDTQYF. The chain employs TRBV27 and TRBJ2-3; the D call may be TRBD1 or TRBD2 (5 bases each). Looked up from germline, CDR1 is MNHEY and CDR2 is SMNVEV (reference sequence). V shed 4 bases and J shed 0 bases, with 8 bases lying between them. This CDR3 region has 14 residues.

This chain connects TRBV5-4 to TRBJ2-1; D unclear. Germline V gene lookup returns CDR1 SGHNT and CDR2 YYREEE (reference sequence). This CDR3 is built from 13 residues. V shed 7 bases and J shed 8 bases, with 16 bases lying between them. CDR3 DNA sequence: TGTGCCAGCTCACTCCGGCGGATCGATGAGCAGTTCTTC. The encoded protein is CASSLRRIDEQFF.

The chain uses TRBV27 and TRBJ2-5; D is tentatively TRBD1 or TRBD2 (5 bases each). The V gene lost 0 bases and the J gene lost 1 base, with 9 bases spanning the gap. The germline CDR1 and CDR2 sequences are MNHEY and SMNVEV (reference sequence). The length of the CDR3 is 15 residues. Here the CDR3 DNA reads TGTGCCAGCAGTTTATCGAGAGGGGTCCAAGAGACCCAGTACTTC. Amino acids: CASSLSRGVQETQYF.

The chain carries TRBV27 and TRBJ2-1; 8 bases map to TRBD1. The ends lost 5 bases at V and 7 bases at J; junction bases unmatched: 13. Germline loops: CDR1 MNHEY, CDR2 SMNVEV (reference sequence). The CDR3 runs 16 residues. CDR3 DNA sequence: TGTGCCAGCAGTCCCTCCAGGGGGCACCAACTTAATGAGCAGTTCTTC. Translated, it gives CASSPSRGHQLNEQFF.

As regards this clonotype: Its ends do not fully match the called genes, so a read error is possible. V is TRBV20-1 and J is TRBJ1-5; 9 nucleotides agree with TRBD1. Germline CDR1 DFQATT, CDR2 SNEGSKA (reference sequence). This CDR3 has 13 residues. DNA of the CDR3: TGCAGTGCTAGTACAGGGGGCAAGCAGCCCCAGCATTTT. Its translation is CSASTGGKQPQHF.

The chain carries TRBV12-5 and TRBJ2-1; D may be TRBD1 (5 bases). CDR1 LGHNT and CDR2 FRNRAP come from the germline V gene. The length of the CDR3 is 15 residues. V was pared by 4 bases and J by 0 bases, with 10 bases between. CDR3 sequence reads: CASGSDSNSYNEQFF. The CDR3 coding sequence is TGTGCTAGTGGTTCCGACAGCAACTCCTACAATGAGCAGTTCTTC.

J is TRBJ2-6 and V is TRBV9; maybe TRBD2 (6 bases). CDR3 length: 19 residues. The ends were cut back, 2 bases at V and 0 bases at J, with 18 bases in the middle. Looked up from germline, CDR1 is SGDLS and CDR2 is YYNGEE. The CDR3 sequence: CASSVHKGRIPSGANVLTF. CDR3 coding DNA: TGTGCCAGCAGCGTCCACAAGGGGAGGATCCCCTCTGGGGCCAACGTCCTGACTTTC. Using reference TRBV9 and TRBJ2-6 for the parts outside the CDR3, the full variable domain is DSGVTQTPKHLITATGQRVTLRCSPRSGDLSVYWYQQSLDQGLQFLIQYYNGEERAKGNILERFSAQQFPDLHSELNLSSLELGDSALYFCASSVHKGRIPSGANVLTFGAGSRLTVL.

Here the CDR3 DNA reads TGTGCCAGCTCCTTGGGGGCAAGCTATGGCTACACCTTC. Amino acids: CASSLGASYGYTF. The rearrangement joins TRBV7-9 to TRBJ1-2; D is possibly TRBD1 (6 bases). The V and J ends lost 8 bases and 4 bases respectively, with 14 bases between them. The CDR3 extends over 13 amino acids. The V gene's germline CDR1 is SEHNR and CDR2 FQNEAQ (reference sequence).

The chain combines TRBV9 with TRBJ2-1; the match to TRBD1 covers 7 bases. Germline V gives CDR1 SGDLS, CDR2 YYNGEE. This CDR3 is built from 15 residues. Unmatched junction bases numbered 5, after V lost 3 bases and J lost 2 bases. The CDR3 sequence is CASSEKGAAYNEQFF. The CDR3 region has the DNA TGTGCCAGCAGCGAGAAGGGGGCAGCCTACAATGAGCAGTTCTTC.

The chain links TRBV4-3 to TRBJ1-2; 8 bases line up with TRBD1. Trimming at V came to 0 bases and at J to 2 bases, leaving 11 bases not matched to a gene. Germline V gives CDR1 LGHNA, CDR2 YSLEER. The CDR3 is 18 amino acids. Here the CDR3 DNA reads TGCGCCAGCAGCCAAGATCTCGGTACACGACAGGGGAACTATGGCTACACCTTC. Translating it yields CASSQDLGTRQGNYGYTF.

The chain has TRBV27 and TRBJ1-2; a weak D match, TRBD1 (5 bases). CDR1 is MNHEY and CDR2 is SMNVEV in the germline V gene (reference sequence). The CDR3 covers 13 residues. The V end was cut by 5 bases, the J end by 4 bases, with 11 bases between. CDR3: CASSPDSLYGYTF. CDR3 DNA sequence: TGTGCCAGCAGTCCCGACAGTCTCTATGGCTACACCTTC.

The chain carries TRBV29-1 and TRBJ2-1; 7 nucleotides match TRBD2. Losses at the gene ends were 6 bases for V and 0 bases for J; bases not matched to a gene: 8. Germline CDR1 is SQVTM and CDR2 is ANQGSEA. This CDR3 is built from 15 residues. The CDR3 nucleotides read TGCAGCGTCCCCACGGGGGGAAGCTCCTACAATGAGCAGTTCTTC. Translated, it gives CSVPTGGSSYNEQFF.

The chain is built from TRBV2 and TRBJ1-1; D not certain. The germline V gene has CDR1 SNHLY and CDR2 FYNNEI. This CDR3 contains 12 residues. Deletions cut 1 base from V and 7 bases from J, with 7 bases between. The DNA for the CDR3 is TGTGCCAGCAGTGAAGGGACGATTGAAGCTTTCTTT. This codes for CASSEGTIEAFF.

This rearrangement joins TRBV28 to TRBJ2-7; possible D gene TRBD1, 6 bases. CDR1 is MDHEN and CDR2 is SYDVKM in the germline V gene. V was trimmed by 5 bases and J by 2 bases, leaving 13 bases between them. The CDR3 runs 14 residues. DNA of the CDR3: TGTGCCAGCAGTCCCCGGGACATAGCCTACGAGCAGTACTTC. Translating it yields CASSPRDIAYEQYF. Full variable domain (outside the CDR3, taken from reference TRBV28 and TRBJ2-7): DVKVTQSSRYLVKRTGEKVFLECVQDMDHENMFWYRQDPGLGLRLIYFSYDVKMKEKGDIPEGYSVSREKKERFSLILESASTNQTSMYLCASSPRDIAYEQYFGPGTRLTVT.

The chain has TRBV27 and TRBJ2-2; D uncertain. The CDR3 sequence is 13 residues long. Between the trimmed V and J ends, which lost 3 bases and 1 base, there was a span of 3 bases. The germline CDR1 and CDR2 sequences are MNHEY and SMNVEV (reference sequence). In DNA form, the CDR3 reads TGTGCCAGCAGTTTCAAGAACACCGGGGAGCTGTTTTTT. It encodes CASSFKNTGELFF.

The V call is TRBV28, the J call TRBJ2-3; no definite D call. In germline, CDR1 is MDHEN, CDR2 SYDVKM. The CDR3 has 14 amino acids. V lost 2 bases to trimming and J lost 6 bases, with 12 bases between them. This CDR3 reads CASSLGPVEDTQYF. The CDR3 DNA reads as TGTGCCAGCAGTTTAGGGCCCGTGGAGGATACGCAGTATTTT.

The chain has TRBV30 and TRBJ2-2; 8 bases are a match to TRBD2. V shed 3 bases, J shed 3 bases, and the junction held 6 bases outside the gene matches. This CDR3 is built from 15 residues. Per germline, CDR1 GTSNPN and CDR2 SVGIG (reference sequence). The CDR3 DNA reads TGTGCCTGGAGCGAACTAGCGGAAGACACCGGGGAGCTGTTTTTT. Protein product: CAWSELAEDTGELFF.

This chain connects TRBV4-1 to TRBJ2-3; 9 bases are a match to TRBD1. From germline, CDR1 is MGHRA and CDR2 YSYEKL. This CDR3 is 16 amino acids long. V shed 7 bases and J 8 bases; nucleotides not matched to a gene: 16. The CDR3 loop reads CASKRRDRGWLSTQYF. DNA of the CDR3: TGCGCCAGCAAGCGGCGAGACAGGGGGTGGTTGAGTACGCAGTATTTT.

V is TRBV20-1 and J is TRBJ2-3; possible D gene TRBD2, 7 bases. CDR1 and CDR2 from the germline V gene are DFQATT and SNEGSKA (reference sequence). V was shortened by 3 bases and J by 4 bases, with 17 bases between the two germline ends. There are 15 residues in the CDR3. CDR3 protein: CSASLGGAIADTQYF. The DNA for the CDR3 is TGCAGTGCTAGCCTTGGGGGGGCGATCGCAGATACGCAGTATTTT.

This chain connects TRBV7-9 to TRBJ1-4; tentatively, D is TRBD1 (6 bases). V lost 3 bases to trimming and J lost 8 bases, with 19 bases between them. CDR3 size: 16 residues. CDR1 SEHNR and CDR2 FQNEAQ come from the germline V gene (reference sequence). CDR3 sequence (DNA): TGTGCCAGCAGCTTGGGGCCACAGGGAGGGGAGGAAAAACTGTTTTTT. Its translation: CASSLGPQGGEEKLFF.

The chain is built from TRBV30 and TRBJ2-1, with D possibly matching TRBD2 (7 bases). Germline CDR1 GTSNPN, CDR2 SVGIG (reference sequence). V was pared by 2 bases and J by 4 bases, with 9 bases between. The CDR3 contains 13 residues. CDR3 in DNA: TGTGCCTGGAGTAAGGGGGGGTACAATGAGCAGTTCTTC. Residues: CAWSKGGYNEQFF.

The V gene is TRBV7-8, the J gene TRBJ1-5; D may be TRBD1 (5 bases). Germline values: CDR1 SGHVS, CDR2 FQNEAQ. V lost 1 base, J lost 11 bases, and 12 bases lay in between. The CDR3 contains 13 residues. This CDR3 is CASSLVRGEAQHF. In DNA form, the CDR3 reads TGTGCCAGCAGCTTAGTGAGGGGTGAGGCCCAGCATTTT.

The chain is built from TRBV30 and TRBJ2-1; 7 bases are shared with TRBD2. The CDR3 spans 13 residues. The J segment lost 3 bases and the V segment lost 4 bases, leaving 3 bases of the junction unmatched. Germline CDR1 and CDR2: GTSNPN and SVGIG (reference sequence). The CDR3 DNA reads as TGTGCCTGGAACCCGGGGGGCTACAATGAGCAGTTCTTC. Encoded protein: CAWNPGGYNEQFF.

The chain carries TRBV29-1 and TRBJ1-2, with 8 bases matching TRBD1. After removal of 5 bases from V and 4 bases from J, the junction contained 15 bases not matched to a gene. The germline V gene encodes CDR1 SQVTM and CDR2 ANQGSEA. The CDR3 length is 16 residues. CDR3 region: CSVSAPDRASAYGYTF. CDR3 DNA: TGCAGCGTTAGCGCTCCGGACAGGGCGAGCGCCTATGGCTACACCTTC.